The clone carrying this TCR beta chain was detected only a few times. With 3 bases removed from V and 0 bases from J, the gap between germline ends came to 2 bases. The CDR3 loop spans 12 amino acids. CDR1 and CDR2 from the germline V gene are SEHNR and FQNEAQ (reference sequence). This entry is derived from a study of CD8+ T cells in alopecia areata. RNA was isolated and reverse transcribed to cDNA, the sequencing template. This table comes from immunoSEQ multiplex PCR, and its TCRdb copy is limited to in-frame clones, with some not included. The sample carries 150,000 to 200,000 clones, around 50% recorded once.

This chain connects TRBV7-9 to TRBJ1-2; the D is unclear. Sequencing used CD4+ T cells sorted from blood, obtained at week 0. The TCR was taken from a human donor with alopecia areata. The CDR3 loop is CASSLANYGYTF. The CDR3, as DNA: TGTGCCAGCAGCTTGGCTAACTATGGCTACACCTTC. The full variable domain, with the rest looked up from reference TRBV7-9 and TRBJ1-2, is DTGVSQNPRHKITKRGQNVTFRCDPISEHNRLYWYRQTLGQGPEFLTYFQNEAQLEKSRLLSDRFSAERPKGSFSTLEIQRTEQGDSAMYLCASSLANYGYTFGSGTRLTVV.